This is a list of T cell receptor beta chains from one sample in a study of Ad26.COV2.S vaccination and SARS-CoV-2 variants. Libraries were prepared by immunoSEQ multiplex PCR; TCRdb keeps only in-frame clonotypes and omits some of them. This repertoire shows more than 150,000 clones, around nine tenths found once; its top ten account for more than 4.5%. This specimen was peripheral blood, taken after recovery from COVID-19. The receptors shown here come from a human donor who had recovered from COVID-19. The CDR3 runs from the conserved cysteine through the conserved F or W. The D gene is left open where the match is weak. Clone size is stated in some rows and not others, as once, few, many or a class when expanded.

CDR3nt: TGTGCCAGCAGCGACAGGGGGGGGAACACTGAAGCTTTCTTT; CDR3aa: CASSDRGGNTEAFF; v_gene: TRBV9; d_gene: TRBD1; j_gene: TRBJ1-1; abundance: -
CDR3nt: TGTGCCAGCAGTCCAGGGGCCTATGGCTACACCTTC; CDR3aa: CASSPGAYGYTF; v_gene: TRBV28; d_gene: -; j_gene: TRBJ1-2; abundance: -
CDR3nt: TGTGCCTGGAGCGCGTCGGGGCCAACTGGAAACACCATATATTTT; CDR3aa: CAWSASGPTGNTIYF; v_gene: TRBV30; d_gene: -; j_gene: TRBJ1-3; abundance: -
CDR3nt: TGTGCCAGCAGCCCCTCGGTTAGCGGGGGGGTCACAGATACGCAGTATTTT; CDR3aa: CASSPSVSGGVTDTQYF; v_gene: TRBV3-1/TRBV3-2; d_gene: TRBD2; j_gene: TRBJ2-3; abundance: -
CDR3nt: TGTGCCTGGAGTAGGTTGCAGGGACAGGCGTACGAGCAGTACTTC; CDR3aa: CAWSRLQGQAYEQYF; v_gene: TRBV30; d_gene: TRBD1; j_gene: TRBJ2-7; abundance: -
CDR3nt: TGTGCCAGCAGCCCGCCCCCCCGACCAACCTTCTACAATGAGCAGTTCTTC; CDR3aa: CASSPPPRPTFYNEQFF; v_gene: TRBV3-1/TRBV3-2; d_gene: -; j_gene: TRBJ2-1; abundance: -
CDR3nt: TGTGCCAGCAGCTCCCTGGCAGGGAGGAAGGGGGAGCTGTTTTTT; CDR3aa: CASSSLAGRKGELFF; v_gene: TRBV11-2; d_gene: -; j_gene: TRBJ2-2; abundance: once
CDR3nt: TGTGCCAGCAGTCAACAACAGGGGGGGGATTCACCCCTCCACTTT; CDR3aa: CASSQQQGGDSPLHF; v_gene: TRBV27; d_gene: TRBD1; j_gene: TRBJ1-6; abundance: -
CDR3nt: TGTGCCATCAGTGAGTCGAGAACAGACCTGAACTATGGCTACACCTTC; CDR3aa: CAISESRTDLNYGYTF; v_gene: TRBV10-3; d_gene: -; j_gene: TRBJ1-2; abundance: -
CDR3nt: TGTGCCAGCAGTCTAATGGGGCGGGGAGAGACCCAGTACTTC; CDR3aa: CASSLMGRGETQYF; v_gene: TRBV7-3; d_gene: -; j_gene: TRBJ2-5; abundance: -
CDR3nt: TGTGCCAGCAGCCTGGACCGGGGCCTCTACACCTTC; CDR3aa: CASSLDRGLYTF; v_gene: TRBV3-1/TRBV3-2; d_gene: -; j_gene: TRBJ1-2; abundance: -
CDR3nt: TGTGCCAGCAGCACCCGACTAGCGGGAGTCTACAATGAGCAGTTCTTC; CDR3aa: CASSTRLAGVYNEQFF; v_gene: TRBV2; d_gene: TRBD2; j_gene: TRBJ2-1; abundance: -
CDR3nt: TGTGCCAGTAGCACTCCGTTGTATAGGGGCCAGCCCCAGCATTTT; CDR3aa: CASSTPLYRGQPQHF; v_gene: TRBV19; d_gene: -; j_gene: TRBJ1-5; abundance: -
CDR3nt: TGTGCCAGCAGCTTAAAAGGGACTACCGCTCAAGGGCAGTACTTC; CDR3aa: CASSLKGTTAQGQYF; v_gene: TRBV7-9; d_gene: TRBD2; j_gene: TRBJ2-7; abundance: -
CDR3nt: TGTGCCAGCAGCCAAGCGTCAGGGAACTCTAACTATGGCTACACCTTC; CDR3aa: CASSQASGNSNYGYTF; v_gene: TRBV4-2; d_gene: -; j_gene: TRBJ1-2; abundance: -
CDR3nt: TGTGCCAGCAGCGCGGGGGGGGACTACAATGAGCAGTTCTTC; CDR3aa: CASSAGGDYNEQFF; v_gene: TRBV6-5; d_gene: TRBD2; j_gene: TRBJ2-1; abundance: -
CDR3nt: TGTGCCAGCAGTGAAGGGATCCGCACAGATACGCAGTATTTT; CDR3aa: CASSEGIRTDTQYF; v_gene: TRBV25-1; d_gene: -; j_gene: TRBJ2-3; abundance: -
CDR3nt: TGCGCCAGCAGCCTAGGACAGGGGTCGGGGACAGATACGCAGTATTTT; CDR3aa: CASSLGQGSGTDTQYF; v_gene: TRBV5-1; d_gene: TRBD1; j_gene: TRBJ2-3; abundance: -
CDR3nt: TGCGCCAGCAGCCAGCAGACAGGGGGCGGCGTTGGCTACACCTTC; CDR3aa: CASSQQTGGGVGYTF; v_gene: TRBV4-1; d_gene: TRBD1; j_gene: TRBJ1-2; abundance: few
CDR3nt: TGTGCCAGCAGCTTAGGAGGGGGCGGAGAGACCCAGTACTTC; CDR3aa: CASSLGGGGETQYF; v_gene: TRBV11-3; d_gene: TRBD1; j_gene: TRBJ2-5; abundance: -
CDR3nt: TGTGCCAGCTCACCAAACGAGGGACAGGGATATGGCTACACCTTC; CDR3aa: CASSPNEGQGYGYTF; v_gene: TRBV18; d_gene: TRBD1; j_gene: TRBJ1-2; abundance: -
CDR3nt: TGTGCCAGCAGCCGACCCGACAGGGGGCCTTACTACGAGCAGTACTTC; CDR3aa: CASSRPDRGPYYEQYF; v_gene: TRBV7-9; d_gene: TRBD1; j_gene: TRBJ2-7; abundance: -
CDR3nt: TGTGCCAGCACCCCAGACAGCGACTATGGCTACACCTTC; CDR3aa: CASTPDSDYGYTF; v_gene: TRBV6-2/TRBV6-3; d_gene: -; j_gene: TRBJ1-2; abundance: -
CDR3nt: TGTGCCACCAGTGATCCGACTAGCGGGAGCTCCTACAATGAGCAGTTCTTC; CDR3aa: CATSDPTSGSSYNEQFF; v_gene: TRBV24-1; d_gene: TRBD2; j_gene: TRBJ2-1; abundance: -
CDR3nt: TGTGCCAGCAGCCAGGGAGTACCTCCGGTCAATGAGCAGTTCTTC; CDR3aa: CASSQGVPPVNEQFF; v_gene: TRBV3-1/TRBV3-2; d_gene: -; j_gene: TRBJ2-1; abundance: -
CDR3nt: TGTGCCAGCAGCCTCGCGGCGGGGGGAAGCACAGATACGCAGTATTTT; CDR3aa: CASSLAAGGSTDTQYF; v_gene: TRBV7-9; d_gene: TRBD2; j_gene: TRBJ2-3; abundance: -
CDR3nt: TGTGCCAGCTCACTTTTTACTAGCGGGGGCCTCCACTCCTACAATGAGCAGTTCTTC; CDR3aa: CASSLFTSGGLHSYNEQFF; v_gene: TRBV18; d_gene: TRBD2; j_gene: TRBJ2-1; abundance: -
CDR3nt: TGCGCCAGCAGCTTGGAAGGATTAGGGGAGGAAACTGAAGCTTTCTTT; CDR3aa: CASSLEGLGEETEAFF; v_gene: TRBV5-1; d_gene: -; j_gene: TRBJ1-1; abundance: -
CDR3nt: TGTGCCAGCAGTGTGCAGGACAGTGATCAGCCCCAGCATTTT; CDR3aa: CASSVQDSDQPQHF; v_gene: TRBV2; d_gene: -; j_gene: TRBJ1-5; abundance: few
CDR3nt: TGTGCCAGCAGTTTATCGCGCTATAGGGAGACCCAGTACTTC; CDR3aa: CASSLSRYRETQYF; v_gene: TRBV28; d_gene: -; j_gene: TRBJ2-5; abundance: -
CDR3nt: TGCAGTGCGAATAAGAACACTGAAGCTTTCTTT; CDR3aa: CSANKNTEAFF; v_gene: TRBV20-1; d_gene: -; j_gene: TRBJ1-1; abundance: -
CDR3nt: TGTGCCAGCAGCGTAGGGGCGGGTACTGGCTACGAGCAGTACTTC; CDR3aa: CASSVGAGTGYEQYF; v_gene: TRBV9; d_gene: -; j_gene: TRBJ2-7; abundance: -
CDR3nt: TGTGCCAGCAGAACCACCGGGAATGAAGCTTTCTTT; CDR3aa: CASRTTGNEAFF; v_gene: TRBV6-5; d_gene: -; j_gene: TRBJ1-1; abundance: -
CDR3nt: TGTGCCACCAGCAAGGGACAGCGAAGTGAAAAACTGTTTTTT; CDR3aa: CATSKGQRSEKLFF; v_gene: TRBV15; d_gene: TRBD1; j_gene: TRBJ1-4; abundance: -
CDR3nt: TGTGCCAGCAGTTTCCACAGGTTCTTCGGGGAGCTGTTTTTT; CDR3aa: CASSFHRFFGELFF; v_gene: TRBV6-5; d_gene: -; j_gene: TRBJ2-2; abundance: -
CDR3nt: TGTGCCAGCAGCTTAGGACTAGCGGCCAATAGGGAGACCCAGTACTTC; CDR3aa: CASSLGLAANRETQYF; v_gene: TRBV5-4; d_gene: TRBD2; j_gene: TRBJ2-5; abundance: -
CDR3nt: TGTGCCAGCAGCCAAGTTCTGTTGAACACCGGGGAGCTGTTTTTT; CDR3aa: CASSQVLLNTGELFF; v_gene: TRBV3-1/TRBV3-2; d_gene: -; j_gene: TRBJ2-2; abundance: -
CDR3nt: TGTGCCAGCAATCAGGAAGCTGAAGCTTTCTTT; CDR3aa: CASNQEAEAFF; v_gene: TRBV28; d_gene: -; j_gene: TRBJ1-1; abundance: -
CDR3nt: TGTGCCAGCAGTGGGAGTGACAGGGGGCGCTGGACTAATGAAAAACTGTTTTTT; CDR3aa: CASSGSDRGRWTNEKLFF; v_gene: TRBV6-1; d_gene: TRBD1; j_gene: TRBJ1-4; abundance: -
CDR3nt: TGCAGCGTTGAAGCCCCTGGGGACTATTTAGCAACAGATACGCAGTATTTT; CDR3aa: CSVEAPGDYLATDTQYF; v_gene: TRBV29-1; d_gene: TRBD2; j_gene: TRBJ2-3; abundance: -
CDR3nt: TGTGCCGGGGGGAATAGCAATCAGCCCCAGCATTTT; CDR3aa: CAGGNSNQPQHF; v_gene: TRBV10-3; d_gene: -; j_gene: TRBJ1-5; abundance: -
CDR3nt: TGTGCCAGCAGCCTATTAGGACTAGCGGGGGGGCAGGTCACAGATACGCAGTATTTT; CDR3aa: CASSLLGLAGGQVTDTQYF; v_gene: TRBV7-2; d_gene: TRBD2; j_gene: TRBJ2-3; abundance: -
CDR3nt: TGTGCCATCAGTGAGACTTTGGGACTAGCGGGGGAAGAGACCCAGTACTTC; CDR3aa: CAISETLGLAGEETQYF; v_gene: TRBV10-3; d_gene: TRBD2; j_gene: TRBJ2-5; abundance: -
CDR3nt: TGTGCCAGCAGCCAACAGCGGAGCCAAGAGACCCAGTACTTC; CDR3aa: CASSQQRSQETQYF; v_gene: TRBV3-1/TRBV3-2; d_gene: -; j_gene: TRBJ2-5; abundance: few
CDR3nt: TGTGCCAGTAGTGCCAGAGGGTTACAGACTAACTATGGCTACACCTTC; CDR3aa: CASSARGLQTNYGYTF; v_gene: TRBV19; d_gene: -; j_gene: TRBJ1-2; abundance: -
CDR3nt: TGTGCCAGCAGCCAAGTCGGGAGGGCCTACGAGCAGTACTTC; CDR3aa: CASSQVGRAYEQYF; v_gene: TRBV14; d_gene: TRBD2; j_gene: TRBJ2-7; abundance: -
CDR3nt: TGTGCCAGCAGTGACGTAAGGGGCGGTGAAGCTTTCTTT; CDR3aa: CASSDVRGGEAFF; v_gene: TRBV6-4; d_gene: -; j_gene: TRBJ1-1; abundance: -
CDR3nt: TGTGCCAGCAGCAGAGGGGGGGCAGGGAATTCACCCCTCCACTTT; CDR3aa: CASSRGGAGNSPLHF; v_gene: TRBV7-9; d_gene: -; j_gene: TRBJ1-6; abundance: -
CDR3nt: TGCAGTGCTAGTCGGCAGGGACCAGAGCAGTTCTTC; CDR3aa: CSASRQGPEQFF; v_gene: TRBV20-1; d_gene: -; j_gene: TRBJ2-1; abundance: once
CDR3nt: TGTGCCAGCTCACCTGCGACCCTTTACAATGAGCAGTTCTTC; CDR3aa: CASSPATLYNEQFF; v_gene: TRBV18; d_gene: -; j_gene: TRBJ2-1; abundance: -
CDR3nt: TGTGCCACCGGGGGGTTAGCGGGGGTTACCAATACGCAGTATTTT; CDR3aa: CATGGLAGVTNTQYF; v_gene: TRBV10-3; d_gene: TRBD2; j_gene: TRBJ2-3; abundance: -
CDR3nt: TGTGCCAGCAGCTTAGCGGGGGGGACGGAAAACTATGGCTACACCTTC; CDR3aa: CASSLAGGTENYGYTF; v_gene: TRBV7-9; d_gene: -; j_gene: TRBJ1-2; abundance: -
CDR3nt: TGTGCTAGTGGTCCGGGACTAGCGGGAGGCGGAGAGCAGTTCTTC; CDR3aa: CASGPGLAGGGEQFF; v_gene: TRBV12-5; d_gene: TRBD2; j_gene: TRBJ2-1; abundance: -
CDR3nt: TGTGCCAGCAGTGTAGGGGTGTGGGGCAATGAGCAGTTCTTC; CDR3aa: CASSVGVWGNEQFF; v_gene: TRBV2; d_gene: -; j_gene: TRBJ2-1; abundance: -
CDR3nt: TGTGCCAGCAGCATTTCCGACAGGCCCAACTATGGCTACACCTTC; CDR3aa: CASSISDRPNYGYTF; v_gene: TRBV9; d_gene: -; j_gene: TRBJ1-2; abundance: -
CDR3nt: TGTGCCAGCACGAAAGGGGACAGGGATAATTCACCCCTCCACTTT; CDR3aa: CASTKGDRDNSPLHF; v_gene: TRBV28; d_gene: TRBD1; j_gene: TRBJ1-6; abundance: -
CDR3nt: TGTGCCAGCAGCCAAGGGTGGGGCGGCTACGAGCAGTACTTC; CDR3aa: CASSQGWGGYEQYF; v_gene: TRBV3-1/TRBV3-2; d_gene: -; j_gene: TRBJ2-7; abundance: -
CDR3nt: TGTGCCTGGAGTCAGTCCACAGATACGCAGTATTTT; CDR3aa: CAWSQSTDTQYF; v_gene: TRBV30; d_gene: -; j_gene: TRBJ2-3; abundance: once
CDR3nt: TGTGCCAGCAGCTTAACGAAATTAGCGGGAGGGAAGGGCAATGAGCAGTTCTTC; CDR3aa: CASSLTKLAGGKGNEQFF; v_gene: TRBV7-3; d_gene: TRBD2; j_gene: TRBJ2-1; abundance: -
CDR3nt: TGTGCCAGCAGGCCTACGGGACAGAGAAATTACGAGCAGTACTTC; CDR3aa: CASRPTGQRNYEQYF; v_gene: TRBV27; d_gene: TRBD1; j_gene: TRBJ2-7; abundance: once